This T cell receptor beta chain originates from a study of sequential checkpoint blockade in melanoma. As for treatment: randomized to nivolumab then ipilimumab (arm A) or the reverse (arm B). PBMC sorting kept live CD3+CD8+ cells without CD19 or CD56. Some clones are missing from TCRdb's copy, which holds only in-frame ones; the method was immunoSEQ multiplex PCR. The profile shows about 5,700 clones, about 85% of them singletons. V dropped 0 bases and J dropped 9 bases, with 9 bases sitting between them. The CDR3 is made up of 13 amino acids. CDR1 and CDR2 from the germline V gene are SGHNT and YYREEE (reference sequence).

Here the sequenced sample was CD8+ T cells sorted from blood (inferred from file names), taken from a patient given nivolumab and ipilimumab in sequence. This TCR was recovered from a human donor with melanoma. The chain uses TRBV5-4 and TRBJ2-2; no clear D gene. The CDR3: CASSLDSRRELFF. The CDR3 nucleotides are TGTGCCAGCAGCTTGGACAGCCGACGGGAGCTGTTTTTT.